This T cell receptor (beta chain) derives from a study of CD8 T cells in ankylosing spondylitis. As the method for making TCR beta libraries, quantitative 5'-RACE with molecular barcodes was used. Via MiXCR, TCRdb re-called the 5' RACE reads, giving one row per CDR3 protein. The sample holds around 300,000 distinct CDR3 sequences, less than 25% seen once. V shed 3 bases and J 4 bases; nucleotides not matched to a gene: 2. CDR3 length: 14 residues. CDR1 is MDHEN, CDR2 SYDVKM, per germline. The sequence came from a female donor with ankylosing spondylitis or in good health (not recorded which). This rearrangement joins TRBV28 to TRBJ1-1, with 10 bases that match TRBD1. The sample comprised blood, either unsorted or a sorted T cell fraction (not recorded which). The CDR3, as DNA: TGTGCCAGCAGTTTCGGGGACAGGGGCACTGAAGCTTTCTTT. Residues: CASSFGDRGTEAFF.